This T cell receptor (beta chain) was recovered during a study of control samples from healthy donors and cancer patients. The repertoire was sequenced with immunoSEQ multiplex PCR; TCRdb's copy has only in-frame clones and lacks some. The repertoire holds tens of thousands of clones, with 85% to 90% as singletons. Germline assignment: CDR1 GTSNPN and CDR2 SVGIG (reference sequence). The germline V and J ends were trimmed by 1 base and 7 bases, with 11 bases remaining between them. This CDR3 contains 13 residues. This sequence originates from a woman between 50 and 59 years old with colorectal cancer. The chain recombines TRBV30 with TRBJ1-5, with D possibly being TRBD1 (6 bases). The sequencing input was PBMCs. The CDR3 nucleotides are TGTGCCTGGAGTGGAGAGGGGGGGCAGCCCCAGCATTTT. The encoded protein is CAWSGEGGQPQHF. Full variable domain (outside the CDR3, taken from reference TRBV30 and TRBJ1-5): SQTIHQWPATLVQPVGSPLSLECTVEGTSNPNLYWYRQAAGRGLQLLFYSVGIGQISSEVPQNLSASRPQDRQFILSSKKLLLSDSGFYLCAWSGEGGQPQHFGDGTRLSIL.